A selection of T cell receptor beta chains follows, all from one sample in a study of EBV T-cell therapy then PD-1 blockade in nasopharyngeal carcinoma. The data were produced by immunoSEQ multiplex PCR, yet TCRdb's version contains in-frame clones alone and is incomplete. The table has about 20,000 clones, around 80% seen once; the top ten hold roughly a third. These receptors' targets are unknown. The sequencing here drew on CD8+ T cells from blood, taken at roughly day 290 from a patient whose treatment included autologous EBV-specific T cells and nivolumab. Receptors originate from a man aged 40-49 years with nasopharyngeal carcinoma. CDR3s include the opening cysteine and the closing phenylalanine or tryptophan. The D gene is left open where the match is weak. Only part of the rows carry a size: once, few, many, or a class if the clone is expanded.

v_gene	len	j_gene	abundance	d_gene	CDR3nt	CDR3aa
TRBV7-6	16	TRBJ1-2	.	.	TGTGCCAGCAGCTCTGGCGGGGTGCGGGGAGACTATGGCTACACCTTC	CASSSGGVRGDYGYTF
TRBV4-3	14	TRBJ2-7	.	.	TGCGCCAGCAGCCCACGGGACGGGACTTACGAGCAGTACTTC	CASSPRDGTYEQYF
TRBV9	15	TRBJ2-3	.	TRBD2	TGTGCCAGCAGCCTAAGCGGGGGGGCCACAGATACGCAGTATTTT	CASSLSGGATDTQYF
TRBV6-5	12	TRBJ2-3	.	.	TGTGCCAGCAGGTCATGGACTTATACGCAGTATTTT	CASRSWTYTQYF
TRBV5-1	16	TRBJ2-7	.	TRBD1	TGCGCCAGCAGCTCGAGACAGGGTATGAGGTCGGGCGAGCAGTACTTC	CASSSRQGMRSGEQYF
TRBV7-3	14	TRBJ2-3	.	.	TGTGCCAGCAGCCCTCACAGCGTCACAGATACGCAGTATTTT	CASSPHSVTDTQYF
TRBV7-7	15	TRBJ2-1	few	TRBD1	TGTGCCAGCAGCTTTGGGACAGGCTTAGGGAATGAGCAGTTCTTC	CASSFGTGLGNEQFF
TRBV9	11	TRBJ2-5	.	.	TGTGCCAGCAGCTCCATGGGGACCCAGTACTTC	CASSSMGTQYF
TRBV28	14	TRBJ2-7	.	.	TGTGCCAGCCGAAGGACGGTGAGCTCCTACGAGCAGTACTTC	CASRRTVSSYEQYF
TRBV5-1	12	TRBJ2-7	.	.	TGCGCCAGCAGCTTGGGACAGTACGAGCAGTACTTC	CASSLGQYEQYF
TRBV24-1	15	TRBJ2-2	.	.	TGTGCCACCAGTGACCGGACAGCCCACACCGGGGAGCTGTTTTTT	CATSDRTAHTGELFF
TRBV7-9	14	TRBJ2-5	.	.	TGTGCCAGCAGCGGGACAAGGACCCCAGAGACCCAGTACTTC	CASSGTRTPETQYF
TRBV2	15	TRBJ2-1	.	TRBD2	TGTGCCAGCAGTGATCCAGGCGGGGGTCACAATGAGCAGTTCTTC	CASSDPGGGHNEQFF
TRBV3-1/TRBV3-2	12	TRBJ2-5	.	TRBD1	TGTGCCAGCAGTTACCAGGGGGCCACCCAGTACTTC	CASSYQGATQYF
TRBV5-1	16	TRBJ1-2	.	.	TGCGCCAGCAGCTTACTCGCGATGGGGAGGTTAGCTGGCTACACCTTC	CASSLLAMGRLAGYTF
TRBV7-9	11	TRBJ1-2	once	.	TGTGCCAGCAGCTTAGCCGGGGACCACACCTTC	CASSLAGDHTF
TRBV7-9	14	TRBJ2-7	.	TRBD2	TGTGCCAGCAGCTTACTAGCGGGGGGGCCCGAGCAGTACTTC	CASSLLAGGPEQYF
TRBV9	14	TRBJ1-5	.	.	TGTGCCAGCAGCGGGAGTAATAGCAATCAGCCCCAGCATTTT	CASSGSNSNQPQHF
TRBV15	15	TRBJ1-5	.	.	TGTGCCACCAGCAGAGGGGACATTAGCAATCAGCCCCAGCATTTT	CATSRGDISNQPQHF